One sample yielded the 27 T cell receptor beta chains listed below, sequenced in a study of blood T cell repertoires in COVID-19. Using immunoSEQ multiplex PCR, the repertoire was profiled, and TCRdb retains in-frame clones only, with some absent. Here the sample spans 150,000 to 200,000 clones, nearly 85% being singletons. The sample comprised peripheral blood. The receptors originated from a woman in her twenties or thirties with acute or convalescent COVID-19.

In regard to this clone: The identical CDR3 is also encoded by other nucleotide sequences in the sample. V gene TRBV19 combines with J gene TRBJ2-1; 7 nucleotides agree with TRBD2. The germline V gene has CDR1 LNHDA and CDR2 SQIVND (reference sequence). V dropped 7 bases and J dropped 1; count of bases not matched to a gene: 4. This CDR3 is 14 amino acids long. CDR3 nucleotides: TGTGCCAGTACTACGGGGGGTTCCTACAATGAGCAGTTCTTC. It encodes CASTTGGSYNEQFF.

This clone is a singleton in its sample. V is TRBV19 and J is TRBJ1-2; D is perhaps TRBD1 (6 bases). The V end lost 7 bases, the J end lost 4 bases, and 13 bases lay between the germline ends. The germline CDR1 and CDR2 sequences are LNHDA and SQIVND (reference sequence). The CDR3 runs to 13 residues. The CDR3 protein is CASNPGEAYGYTF. In nucleotides, the CDR3 is TGTGCCAGTAACCCAGGGGAAGCCTATGGCTACACCTTC.

The chain couples TRBV11-3 to TRBJ2-3; possible D gene TRBD1, 5 bases. The germline V gene encodes CDR1 SGHNT and CDR2 YENEEA. Trimming cost V 5 bases and J 3 bases, with 12 bases left between them. The CDR3 spans 14 residues. The CDR3 loop is CASSPAGQTDTQYF. CDR3 nucleotide sequence: TGTGCCAGCAGCCCGGCAGGGCAAACAGATACGCAGTATTTT.

The V call is TRBV10-3, the J call TRBJ1-2; TRBD1 might be the D (5 bases). This CDR3 contains 14 residues. The germline gives CDR1 ENHRY, CDR2 SYGVKD. V dropped 2 bases and J dropped 6 bases, with 13 bases sitting between them. In nucleotides, the CDR3 is TGTGCCATCAGTGAGGGACACTCAAACGATGGCTACACCTTC. This encodes CAISEGHSNDGYTF.

The genes are TRBV6-5 and TRBJ1-5; D not certain. This CDR3 is built from 15 residues. CDR1 MNHEY and CDR2 SVGAGI come from the germline V gene. Trimming removed 5 bases from V and 0 bases from J, with 11 bases in between. CDR3 DNA sequence: TGTGCCAGCAGTACCGGGAGCCATAGCAATCAGCCCCAGCATTTT. Its translation is CASSTGSHSNQPQHF.

The CDR3 loop reads CASNLAGGTDTQYF. As DNA, the CDR3 is TGTGCCAGCAACCTAGCGGGAGGCACAGATACGCAGTATTTT. The chain joins TRBV6-5 to TRBJ2-3; 10 bases map to TRBD2. This CDR3 is 14 amino acids long. V lost 7 bases, J lost 1 base, and 2 bases stayed unmatched. Germline CDR1 is MNHEY and CDR2 is SVGAGI.

Only a few counts were recorded for this clone. The chain recombines TRBV4-3 with TRBJ2-2, with a tentative D call TRBD1 (6 bases). This CDR3 is 15 amino acids long. Trimming left V 0 bases short and J 15 bases short, with 20 bases between. Germline CDR1 LGHNA, CDR2 YSLEER. CDR3 in DNA: TGCGCCAGCAGCCAAGACAATTACCCATCAAGGGGGTTGTTTTTT. Translating it yields CASSQDNYPSRGLFF.

This sequence joins TRBV7-9 and TRBJ1-6; D is uncertain. The germline gives CDR1 SEHNR, CDR2 FQNEAQ (reference sequence). The CDR3 loop spans 15 amino acids. Trimming shortened V by 5 bases and J by 7 bases, and 15 bases separated the two germline ends. DNA for the CDR3: TGTGCCAGCAGCACCTGGACTGAGACAAATTCACCCCTCCACTTT. Translating gives CASSTWTETNSPLHF.

The V and J genes are TRBV27 and TRBJ1-6; a possible D gene is TRBD1 (6 bases). There are 16 residues in the CDR3. Per germline, CDR1 MNHEY and CDR2 SMNVEV (reference sequence). Trimming stripped 6 bases from V and 4 bases from J, with 16 bases between. The CDR3 protein is CASRSIGGAYNSPLHF. DNA of the CDR3: TGTGCCAGCAGGTCAATCGGGGGGGCTTATAATTCACCCCTCCACTTT.

The chain uses TRBV3-1 (or the pseudogene TRBV3-2) and TRBJ2-3; 9 nucleotides line up with TRBD2. CDR1 is LGHDT, CDR2 YNNKEL, per germline (reference sequence). The V gene end was trimmed by 4 bases and the J gene end by 1 base; junction bases not matched to a gene: 12. The length of the CDR3 is 18 residues. The CDR3 spells CASSRQTIAGARTDTQYF. CDR3 bases: TGTGCCAGCAGCCGGCAAACCATAGCGGGGGCGCGCACAGATACGCAGTATTTT.

The V gene is TRBV23-1, the J gene TRBJ2-1, with 9 bases fitting TRBD1. TRBV23-1 is labeled an ORF, and its function is uncertain. The CDR3 consists of 15 residues. Trimming cost V 4 bases and J 9 bases; bases outside gene matches: 10. CDR3 nucleotides: TGCGCCAGCAGTCTTTCCGGGACAGGGATTAGTGAGCAGTTCTTC. This codes for CASSLSGTGISEQFF.

The chain combines TRBV7-2 with TRBJ2-1; perhaps TRBD2 as D (5 bases). Germline V gives CDR1 SGHTA, CDR2 FQGNSA. With 2 bases removed from V and 9 bases from J, the gap between germline ends came to 26 bases. This CDR3 contains 18 residues. This CDR3 is CASSLLAVPLVRGGEQFF. The CDR3 DNA reads as TGTGCCAGCAGCTTACTGGCAGTTCCGTTGGTCCGTGGAGGTGAGCAGTTCTTC.

J is TRBJ2-2 and V is TRBV14; no reliable D call. The germline V and J ends were trimmed by 0 bases and 5 bases, with 7 bases remaining between them. Germline lookup yields CDR1 SGHDN and CDR2 FVKESK. CDR3 length equals 14 residues. In DNA form, the CDR3 reads TGTGCCAGCAGCCAAGATTCGCGGACCGGGGAGCTGTTTTTT. Translation gives CASSQDSRTGELFF.

The rearrangement joins TRBV7-2 to TRBJ1-5; 11 bases are shared with TRBD1. V shed 6 bases and J 6 bases; nucleotides not matched to a gene: 7. Looked up from germline, CDR1 is SGHTA and CDR2 is FQGNSA. The CDR3 contains 15 residues. CDR3 nucleotides: TGTGCCAGCAGTTTCGGGACAGGGGGTAGTCAGCCCCAGCATTTT. Translating it yields CASSFGTGGSQPQHF.

The J gene is TRBJ2-7, the V gene TRBV12-3 or TRBV12-4; no firm D call. This CDR3 spans 13 amino acids. V was shortened by 3 bases and J by 4 bases, with 10 bases between the two germline ends. The CDR3 loop reads CASSFALEYEQYF. Written as DNA, the CDR3 is TGTGCCAGCAGTTTTGCCCTTGAGTACGAGCAGTACTTC.

This clone was observed once. The chain couples TRBV6-5 to TRBJ2-7, with D uncertain. This CDR3 region has 14 residues. The germline V and J ends were trimmed by 6 bases and 4 bases, with 16 bases remaining between them. Germline values: CDR1 MNHEY, CDR2 SVGAGI. CDR3 in DNA: TGTGCCAGCAGGCCCGAAGTGGGCCGGTACGAGCAGTACTTC. Its translation: CASRPEVGRYEQYF.

This rearrangement joins TRBV4-1 to TRBJ1-2; D call uncertain. Trimming left V 4 bases short and J 4 bases short, with 22 bases between. This CDR3 is built from 17 residues. Looked up from germline, CDR1 is MGHRA and CDR2 is YSYEKL. CDR3 residues: CASSRSIGDDGSYGYTF. In DNA form, the CDR3 reads TGCGCCAGCAGCCGATCCATCGGGGATGATGGGTCCTATGGCTACACCTTC.

This chain connects TRBV5-4 to TRBJ2-7, with a tentative D call TRBD1 (6 bases). V dropped 4 bases and J dropped 4 bases, with 12 bases sitting between them. The CDR3 contains 13 residues. The germline CDR1 and CDR2 sequences are SGHNT and YYREEE (reference sequence). The CDR3 here is CASSRDIVYEQYF. In DNA form, the CDR3 reads TGTGCCAGCAGCCGGGACATCGTATACGAGCAGTACTTC. Supplemented by reference TRBV5-4 and TRBJ2-7, the full variable domain reads ETGVTQSPTHLIKTRGQQVTLRCSSQSGHNTVSWYQQALGQGPQFIFQYYREEENGRGNFPPRFSGLQFPNYSSELNVNALELDDSALYLCASSRDIVYEQYFGPGTRLTVT.

The rearrangement uses TRBV10-2 and TRBJ2-7; D ambiguous. Trimming shortened V by 3 bases and J by 3 bases, and 3 bases separated the two germline ends. Germline V gives CDR1 WSHSY, CDR2 SAAADI. The CDR3 loop spans 11 amino acids. The chain's CDR3 is CASSDFYEQYF. The CDR3 DNA is TGCGCCAGCAGTGACTTCTACGAGCAGTACTTC.

This clone came up a few times. The chain links TRBV6-5 to TRBJ2-5, with TRBD2 identical over 8 bases. The CDR3 runs to 14 residues. Per germline, CDR1 MNHEY and CDR2 SVGAGI. V was clipped by 5 bases and J by 5 bases; unmatched bases: 7. CDR3 sequence reads: CASSTGLVVETQYF. CDR3 nucleotides: TGTGCCAGCAGTACGGGACTAGTGGTTGAGACCCAGTACTTC.

The chain has TRBV7-2 and TRBJ2-1; weak D call: TRBD1 (5 bases). Looked up from germline, CDR1 is SGHTA and CDR2 is FQGNSA. Deletions cut 5 bases from V and 0 bases from J, with 11 bases between. This CDR3 contains 15 residues. The CDR3 nucleotides are TGTGCCAGCAGCAGGGGCCAGAGCTCCTACAATGAGCAGTTCTTC. Translated, it gives CASSRGQSSYNEQFF.

The chain uses TRBV6-5 and TRBJ1-2, with D possibly TRBD1 on 6 matching bases. The CDR3 length is 14 residues. V lost 6 bases, J lost 3 bases, and 14 bases lay in between. Per germline, CDR1 MNHEY and CDR2 SVGAGI. The CDR3 sequence is CASSQGISDYGYTF. For the CDR3, the DNA is TGTGCCAGCAGCCAGGGGATTTCTGACTATGGCTACACCTTC.

This clone is a singleton in its sample. The chain couples TRBV19 to TRBJ2-7; 11 bases are shared with TRBD1. Germline CDR1 LNHDA, CDR2 SQIVND (reference sequence). Trimming at V came to 5 bases and at J to 3 bases, leaving 6 bases not matched to a gene. The CDR3 is 15 residues long. The CDR3 DNA sequence: TGTGCCAGTAGTGAGGGGACAGGGGGTGTCTACGAGCAGTACTTC. Its protein is CASSEGTGGVYEQYF.

The V gene is TRBV9, the J gene TRBJ1-1; D might be TRBD1 (6 bases). V lost 6 bases and J lost 2, with 17 bases in between. The CDR3 sequence is 15 residues long. The germline V gene has CDR1 SGDLS and CDR2 YYNGEE. In DNA, the CDR3 is TGTGCCAGCACCCGCAGCGGGGGGGGCAACACTGAAGCTTTCTTT. It yields the protein CASTRSGGGNTEAFF.

The V and J genes are TRBV18 and TRBJ1-2; D call uncertain. The CDR3 runs 14 residues. CDR1 and CDR2 from the germline V gene are KGHSH and LQKENI. The V end lost 4 bases, the J end lost 3 bases, and 12 bases lay between the germline ends. CDR3 in amino acids: CASSLSAEYYGYTF. The CDR3, as DNA: TGTGCCAGCTCACTTTCCGCCGAGTACTATGGCTACACCTTC.

The chain carries TRBV11-2 and TRBJ1-1, with D possibly TRBD1 on 5 matching bases. Trimming removed 3 bases at V and 1 base at J, with 9 bases between. Germline V gene lookup returns CDR1 SGHAT and CDR2 FQNNGV. The CDR3 covers 14 residues. The CDR3 nucleotides read TGTGCCAGCAGCTTTAGGGGTAGGAACACTGAAGCTTTCTTT. Translated, it gives CASSFRGRNTEAFF.

The rearrangement joins TRBV6-2 or TRBV6-3 to TRBJ1-2; 7 bases line up with TRBD1. There are 17 residues in the CDR3. Trimming removed 7 bases from V and 8 bases from J; junction bases left unmatched: 22. Germline V gene data show CDR1 as MNHEY and CDR2 as SVGEGT. CDR3 nucleotide sequence: TGTGCCAGCACCCCTTCGACAGGGAAGATTTCTATCTGGGGCTACACCTTC. This sequence encodes CASTPSTGKISIWGYTF.